This TCR beta chain was captured in a study of blood T cells in healthy people across ages. The table lists this clonotype with a few counts. What it binds is unknown. The CDR3 is made up of 16 amino acids. Trimming took 4 bases from V and 2 from J, leaving 18 bases between them. CDR1 and CDR2 from the germline V gene are SEHNR and FQNEAQ (reference sequence). Study-wide points: Higher diversity and more naive CD4+ cells were features of long-lived donors, compared to aged donors.

A second 7 to 11 cycle PCR used barcoded and J-beta primers. TCRdb re-derived calls from the 5' RACE reads in MiXCR, one entry per CDR3 protein. Among some 760,000 distinct CDR3 sequences, around 25% were seen once, and the ten largest hold more than 8%. Another study also made use of these data, one on T cells of mothers and their children. That investigation notes: The entire RNA extract went into cDNA synthesis at approximately 1.4 ug per 15 ul. Maternal samples each gave over 9.5 million TCR beta CDR3 reads, and child samples approximately 2.8 million each. At a sensitivity of roughly 100 clones per million clonotypes, no persistent microchimeric T cell clones appeared.

The V call is TRBV7-9, the J call TRBJ2-7; D possibly corresponds to TRBD1 (8 bases). Sequencing input: blood. This TCR was sampled from a boy between 10 and 17 years old in good health. The CDR3 DNA reads TGTGCCAGCAGCTATGACAGGGGAGGGAGTCCCTACGAGCAGTACTTC. This encodes CASSYDRGGSPYEQYF.